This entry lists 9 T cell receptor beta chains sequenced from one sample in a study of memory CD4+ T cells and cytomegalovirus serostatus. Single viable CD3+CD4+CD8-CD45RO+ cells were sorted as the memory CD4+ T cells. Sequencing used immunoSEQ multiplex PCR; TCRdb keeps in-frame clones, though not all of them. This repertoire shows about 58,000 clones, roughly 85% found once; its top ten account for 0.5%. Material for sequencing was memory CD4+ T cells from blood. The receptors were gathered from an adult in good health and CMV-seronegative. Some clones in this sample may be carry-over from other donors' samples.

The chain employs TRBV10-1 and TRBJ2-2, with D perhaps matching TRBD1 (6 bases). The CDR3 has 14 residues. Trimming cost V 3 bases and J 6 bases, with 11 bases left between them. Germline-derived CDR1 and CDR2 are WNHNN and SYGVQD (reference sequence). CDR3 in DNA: TGCGCCAGCAGTGACAGGGGTGTTTCCGGGGAGCTGTTTTTT. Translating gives CASSDRGVSGELFF.

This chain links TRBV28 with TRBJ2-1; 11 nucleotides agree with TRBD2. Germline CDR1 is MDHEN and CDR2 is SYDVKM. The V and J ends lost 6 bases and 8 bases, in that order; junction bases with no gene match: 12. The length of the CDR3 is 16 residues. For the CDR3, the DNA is TGTGCCAGCAGCCGACGGGGGTCTAGCGGGAGGTATGAGCAGTTCTTC. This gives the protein CASSRRGSSGRYEQFF.

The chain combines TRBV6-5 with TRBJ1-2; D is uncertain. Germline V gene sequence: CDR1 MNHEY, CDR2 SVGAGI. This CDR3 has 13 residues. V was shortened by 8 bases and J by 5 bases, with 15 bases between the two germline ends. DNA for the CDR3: TGTGCCAGCCGTCCGGGAGGGTTTTATGGCTACACCTTC. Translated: CASRPGGFYGYTF.

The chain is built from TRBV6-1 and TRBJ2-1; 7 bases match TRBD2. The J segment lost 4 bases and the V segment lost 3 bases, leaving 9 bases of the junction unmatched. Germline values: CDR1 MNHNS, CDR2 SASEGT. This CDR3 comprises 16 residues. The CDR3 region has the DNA TGTGCCAGCAGTGACGGGAGGACTCCCCTTTACAATGAGCAGTTCTTC. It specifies CASSDGRTPLYNEQFF.

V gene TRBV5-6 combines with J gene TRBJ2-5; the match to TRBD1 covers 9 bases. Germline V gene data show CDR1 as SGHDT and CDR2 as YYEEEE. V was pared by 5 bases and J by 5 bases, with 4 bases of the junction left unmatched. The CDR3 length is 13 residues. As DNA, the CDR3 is TGTGCCAGCAGGGGGACAGGGTGGGAGACCCAGTACTTC. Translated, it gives CASRGTGWETQYF.

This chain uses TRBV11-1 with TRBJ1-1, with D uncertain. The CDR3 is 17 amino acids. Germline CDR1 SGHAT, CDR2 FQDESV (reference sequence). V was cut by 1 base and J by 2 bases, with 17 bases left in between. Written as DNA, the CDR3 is TGTGCCAGCAGCTTAGAATCACCCCAGGCCCGAAACACTGAAGCTTTCTTT. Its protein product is CASSLESPQARNTEAFF. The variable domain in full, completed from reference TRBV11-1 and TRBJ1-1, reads EAEVAQSPRYKITEKSQAVAFWCDPISGHATLYWYRQILGQGPELLVQFQDESVVDDSQLPKDRFSAERLKGVDSTLKIQPAELGDSAMYLCASSLESPQARNTEAFFGQGTRLTVV.

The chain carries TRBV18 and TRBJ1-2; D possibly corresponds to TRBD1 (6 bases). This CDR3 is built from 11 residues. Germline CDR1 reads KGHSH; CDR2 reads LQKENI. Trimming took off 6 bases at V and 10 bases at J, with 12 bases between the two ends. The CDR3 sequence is CASSPTGFYTF. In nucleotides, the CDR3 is TGTGCCAGCTCGCCGACAGGTTTCTACACCTTC.

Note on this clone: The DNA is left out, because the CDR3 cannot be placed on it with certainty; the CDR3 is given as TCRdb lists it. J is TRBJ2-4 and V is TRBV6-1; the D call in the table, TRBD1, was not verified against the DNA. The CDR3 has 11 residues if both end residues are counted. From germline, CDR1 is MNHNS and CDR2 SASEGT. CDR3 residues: CASSEVGRGSF.

CDR3 DNA: TGTGCCAGCAGCGTAGCTACTAGTTCGGCTGAGCAGTTCTTC. This translates into CASSVATSSAEQFF. The chain recombines TRBV9 with TRBJ2-1; maybe TRBD2 (5 bases). This CDR3 has 14 amino acids. The V gene's germline CDR1 is SGDLS and CDR2 YYNGEE. The V end lost 0 bases, the J end lost 9 bases, and 13 bases lay between the germline ends.